The 9 T cell receptor beta chains given below trace back to one sample, sequenced in a study of identifying expanded T cells in peripheral blood. Generated by immunoSEQ multiplex PCR, the TCRdb table keeps only in-frame clones and is missing some. This table holds roughly 100,000 clones, approximately 88% found once. Sample: blood. These receptors were obtained from a person aged 18-70 years in good health.

The CDR3 sequence: CASSLAGTASTDTQYF. In nucleotides, the CDR3 is TGCGCCAGCAGCTTGGCCGGGACAGCTAGCACAGATACGCAGTATTTT. This chain joins TRBV5-1 and TRBJ2-3, with 7 bases fitting TRBD1. The V gene end was trimmed by 0 bases and the J gene end by 0 bases; junction bases not matched to a gene: 4. Germline V gives CDR1 SGHRS, CDR2 YFSETQ. The CDR3 runs 16 residues.

The chain has TRBV9 and TRBJ2-1; TRBD2 aligns across 11 bases. Trimming removed 3 bases from V and 5 bases from J; junction bases left unmatched: 1. The CDR3 contains 14 residues. The germline gives CDR1 SGDLS, CDR2 YYNGEE. The CDR3 loop is CASSGLAGNNEQFF. The CDR3 bases are TGTGCCAGCAGCGGACTAGCGGGAAACAATGAGCAGTTCTTC.

This clone turned up a few times. The chain employs TRBV5-1 and TRBJ1-5; weak D call: TRBD1 (5 bases). The V end lost 4 bases, the J end lost 3 bases, and 17 bases lay between the germline ends. Germline lookup yields CDR1 SGHRS and CDR2 YFSETQ. The CDR3 extends over 16 amino acids. This chain's CDR3 is CASSGGQGEPNQPQHF. DNA of the CDR3: TGCGCCAGCAGCGGAGGACAAGGAGAGCCCAATCAGCCCCAGCATTTT.

The rearrangement uses TRBV7-6 and TRBJ2-1, with D maybe TRBD1 (5 bases). The V end was cut by 2 bases, the J end by 6 bases, with 8 bases between. Per the germline V gene, CDR1 is SGHVS and CDR2 is FNYEAQ. The CDR3 covers 13 residues. CDR3 nucleotide sequence: TGTGCCAGCAGCTTACGACAGCTCAATGAGCAGTTCTTC. The encoded protein is CASSLRQLNEQFF.

V is TRBV7-2 and J is TRBJ2-7; TRBD1 agrees at 9 bases. The CDR3 runs to 13 residues. Germline V gene lookup returns CDR1 SGHTA and CDR2 FQGNSA. V lost 3 bases to trimming and J lost 7 bases; unmatched junction nucleotides: 4. DNA of the CDR3: TGTGCCAGCAGCTTCGGACAGGGGATTGAGCAGTACTTC. It translates to CASSFGQGIEQYF.

The V gene is TRBV11-3, the J gene TRBJ2-1, with TRBD1 as a possible D gene (6 bases). Trimming stripped 4 bases from V and 9 bases from J, with 10 bases between. CDR3 length: 12 amino acids. The germline V gene encodes CDR1 SGHNT and CDR2 YENEEA. The CDR3 region has the DNA TGTGCCAGCAGCTCCCAAGGGGGTGAGCAGTTCTTC. Amino acid sequence: CASSSQGGEQFF.

Comments on this clone: Other DNA sequences in the sample encode the same CDR3. The rearrangement links TRBV7-3 to TRBJ1-2; D is ambiguous. V lost 3 bases, J lost 4 bases, and 9 bases lay in between. The CDR3 runs to 13 residues. Germline V gives CDR1 SGHTA, CDR2 FQGTGA. Here the CDR3 DNA reads TGTGCCAGCAGCTTGTCGGGATTCTATGGCTACACCTTC. This gives the protein CASSLSGFYGYTF.

The gene calls are TRBV11-1 and TRBJ2-5; possibly TRBD1 or TRBD2 for D (5 bases each). Germline V gene lookup returns CDR1 SGHAT and CDR2 FQDESV (reference sequence). This CDR3 spans 14 amino acids. The V gene lost 2 bases and the J gene lost 5 bases, with 12 bases spanning the gap. This CDR3 reads CASSLIGGRETQYF. Written as DNA, the CDR3 is TGTGCCAGCAGCTTAATTGGGGGTAGGGAGACCCAGTACTTC. Full variable domain (missing parts from reference TRBV11-1 and TRBJ2-5): EAEVAQSPRYKITEKSQAVAFWCDPISGHATLYWYRQILGQGPELLVQFQDESVVDDSQLPKDRFSAERLKGVDSTLKIQPAELGDSAMYLCASSLIGGRETQYFGPGTRLLVL.

This sequence joins TRBV6-4 and TRBJ2-3; D gene ambiguous. Germline loops: CDR1 MRHNA, CDR2 SNTAGT. Trimming shortened V by 6 bases and J by 4 bases, and 14 bases separated the two germline ends. There are 14 residues in the CDR3. For the CDR3, the DNA is TGTGCCAGCAGCCGGAGTTCTAGACCAGATACGCAGTATTTT. Residues: CASSRSSRPDTQYF.